Below are 26 T cell receptor beta chains sequenced from a single sample in a study of shared clonotypes between healthy human individuals. Only in-frame clones appear in the TCRdb table, and some are missing; sequencing was by immunoSEQ multiplex PCR. The profile shows 2 million to 2.5 million clones, 93% of them singletons. The sequencing sample was made of naive CD4+ T cells from PBMCs. Subset denoted: CD45RA+ positively selected. These receptors were taken from a man aged 18 to 30 in good health. Some clones in this sample may be carry-over from other donors' samples.

The rearrangement joins TRBV20-1 to TRBJ2-5, with D possibly matching TRBD1 (6 bases). The assigned J gene may be wrong: the sequence end matches TRBJ2-7 better. The germline CDR1 and CDR2 sequences are DFQATT and SNEGSKA (reference sequence). The CDR3 extends over 11 amino acids. CDR3 sequence: CSARGQVEQYF. CDR3 sequence (DNA): TGCAGTGCTAGAGGACAGGTCGAGCAGTACTTC.

The rearrangement links TRBV7-9 to TRBJ1-2; tentatively, D is TRBD1 (6 bases). The CDR3 has 15 residues. The germline CDR1 and CDR2 sequences are SEHNR and FQNEAQ (reference sequence). Trimming cost V 8 bases and J 3 bases, with 19 bases left between them. This CDR3 is CASAGGGSGDYGYTF. Written as DNA, the CDR3 is TGTGCCAGCGCTGGCGGGGGCAGTGGGGACTATGGCTACACCTTC.

This chain links TRBV5-4 with TRBJ2-7; 8 bases match TRBD1. The germline gives CDR1 SGHNT, CDR2 YYREEE (reference sequence). This CDR3 is built from 14 residues. The V and J ends lost 0 bases and 6 bases, in that order; junction bases with no gene match: 5. CDR3 residues: CASSLGTGTLEQYF. As DNA, the CDR3 is TGTGCCAGCAGCTTGGGGACAGGGACCCTCGAGCAGTACTTC.

With respect to this clone: Other DNA sequences in this specimen translate into the identical CDR3. This chain connects TRBV5-6 to TRBJ1-5; D remains unclear. Germline V gives CDR1 SGHDT, CDR2 YYEEEE. The CDR3 is made up of 13 amino acids. Deletions cut 1 base from V and 4 bases from J, with 6 bases between. CDR3 sequence (DNA): TGTGCCAGCAGCTTGTGGGGTAATCAGCCCCAGCATTTT. Translation gives CASSLWGNQPQHF.

About this clone: Other DNA sequences in the sample encode the same CDR3. V and J are TRBV2 and TRBJ1-1; D ambiguous. CDR3 length: 13 amino acids. Trimming stripped 2 bases from V and 2 bases from J, with 6 bases between. Looked up from germline, CDR1 is SNHLY and CDR2 is FYNNEI. The CDR3 sequence is CASSEQANTEAFF. For the CDR3, the DNA is TGTGCCAGCAGTGAACAGGCCAACACTGAAGCTTTCTTT.

The chain carries TRBV29-1 and TRBJ1-2; tentatively, D is TRBD1 (5 bases). The V end was cut by 6 bases, the J end by 7 bases, with 12 bases between. CDR3 length: 11 residues. The germline V gene has CDR1 SQVTM and CDR2 ANQGSEA. CDR3 amino acids: CSVWDGPGYTF. The CDR3 DNA reads as TGCAGCGTCTGGGACGGGCCTGGCTACACCTTC.

V usage is TRBV7-6 and J usage is TRBJ2-1; 10 positions agree with TRBD1. V was pared by 3 bases and J by 7 bases, with 3 bases of the junction left unmatched. Germline V gene sequence: CDR1 SGHVS, CDR2 FNYEAQ. This CDR3 contains 14 residues. The CDR3 coding sequence is TGTGCCAGCAGCTTCGGACAGGGGGTAAATGAGCAGTTCTTC. It encodes CASSFGQGVNEQFF. Using reference TRBV7-6 and TRBJ2-1 for the parts outside the CDR3, the full variable domain is GAGVSQSPRYKVTKRGQDVALRCDPISGHVSLYWYRQALGQGPEFLTYFNYEAQQDKSGLPNDRFSAERPEGSISTLTIQRTEQRDSAMYRCASSFGQGVNEQFFGPGTRLTVL.

The V call is TRBV5-1, the J call TRBJ2-2; D is unclear. The germline V and J ends were trimmed by 0 bases and 3 bases, with 6 bases remaining between them. The CDR3 totals 14 residues. CDR1 is SGHRS and CDR2 is YFSETQ in the germline V gene. This chain's CDR3 is CASSLGDYTGELFF. As DNA, the CDR3 is TGCGCCAGCAGCTTGGGGGATTACACCGGGGAGCTGTTTTTT.

The chain combines TRBV5-8 with TRBJ2-7; the D call may be TRBD1 or TRBD2 (5 bases each). This CDR3 is 13 amino acids long. Deletions cut 4 bases from V and 2 bases from J, with 10 bases between. Germline CDR1 SGHTS, CDR2 YDEGEE. The CDR3 DNA follows: TGTGCCAGCAGCGGGACGGCGACCTACGAGCAGTACTTC. It is translated as CASSGTATYEQYF.

The rearrangement joins TRBV9 to TRBJ2-5, with D possibly being TRBD1 (6 bases). V was shortened by 4 bases and J by 1 base, with 14 bases between the two germline ends. CDR1 is SGDLS, CDR2 YYNGEE, per germline. CDR3 size: 15 residues. The CDR3 here is CASSRTGTVQETQYF. The DNA of the CDR3 is TGTGCCAGCAGCCGAACAGGGACCGTCCAAGAGACCCAGTACTTC.

J is TRBJ2-7 and V is TRBV6-5; D may be TRBD1 or TRBD2 (5 bases each). This CDR3 spans 13 amino acids. Between the trimmed V and J ends, which lost 6 bases and 6 bases, there was a span of 15 bases. The germline CDR1 and CDR2 sequences are MNHEY and SVGAGI. For the CDR3, the DNA is TGTGCCAGCAGGAGGGACCCCGGCAGCGAGCAGTACTTC. Translation: CASRRDPGSEQYF.

The chain has TRBV4-1 and TRBJ2-7, with 11 bases lining up with TRBD2. Germline V lookup: CDR1 MGHRA, CDR2 YSYEKL. Germline trimming cut 1 base from V and 0 bases from J; bases unmatched to any gene: 5. This CDR3 comprises 17 residues. The DNA for the CDR3 is TGCGCCAGCAGCCAAGCTAGCGGGAGGCCCGACTCCTACGAGCAGTACTTC. Its translation is CASSQASGRPDSYEQYF.

The J gene is TRBJ2-4, the V gene TRBV19, with D possibly being TRBD2 (6 bases). Germline V gene lookup returns CDR1 LNHDA and CDR2 SQIVND (reference sequence). The CDR3 contains 14 residues. V gave up 7 bases and J gave up 2 bases, with 12 bases separating them. The CDR3, as DNA: TGTGCCAGTACCCCGCGGGACTCCAAAAACATTCAGTACTTC. Translated: CASTPRDSKNIQYF.

CDR3 sequence reads: CASSMGRDLNEQYF. The DNA for the CDR3 is TGTGCCAGTAGTATGGGAAGGGATCTCAACGAGCAGTACTTC. The V and J genes are TRBV19 and TRBJ2-7; D remains unclear. Per the germline V gene, CDR1 is LNHDA and CDR2 is SQIVND (reference sequence). The CDR3 runs 14 residues. The germline V and J ends were trimmed by 3 bases and 5 bases, with 14 bases remaining between them.

This clone was found once. The J gene is TRBJ1-3, the V gene TRBV5-1; D perhaps matches TRBD1 (5 bases). This CDR3 is 17 amino acids long. Per germline, CDR1 SGHRS and CDR2 YFSETQ. V lost 0 bases and J 0 bases, leaving 13 bases between the germline ends. CDR3 residues: CASSLAFSGGSGNTIYF. DNA of the CDR3: TGCGCCAGCAGCTTGGCCTTCTCTGGGGGCTCTGGAAACACCATATATTTT.

This chain uses TRBV9 with TRBJ2-3; TRBD2 aligns across 12 bases. Trimming cost V 5 bases and J 2 bases; bases outside gene matches: 12. Germline CDR1 and CDR2: SGDLS and YYNGEE. The CDR3 loop spans 18 amino acids. The CDR3 DNA is TGTGCCAGCAGAGATAATCCGGGACTAGCGGGTCCCACAGATACGCAGTATTTT. Its protein is CASRDNPGLAGPTDTQYF.

In this sample, this clone turned up once. This chain connects TRBV5-1 to TRBJ1-2; 9 positions agree with TRBD1. The CDR3 runs to 13 residues. Germline V gene lookup returns CDR1 SGHRS and CDR2 YFSETQ. Unmatched junction bases numbered 6, after V lost 4 bases and J lost 8 bases. CDR3 sequence reads: CASSLDRGRGYTF. The CDR3 coding sequence is TGCGCCAGCAGCCTCGACAGGGGGAGGGGCTACACCTTC.

The chain employs TRBV12-5 and TRBJ2-1, with 11 bases matching TRBD2. The CDR3 contains 18 residues. Germline V gives CDR1 LGHNT, CDR2 FRNRAP. The V and J ends lost 0 bases and 15 bases, in that order; junction bases with no gene match: 19. CDR3 sequence: CASGLVSRPASGRSKGFF. DNA for the CDR3: TGTGCTAGTGGTTTGGTAAGTAGGCCGGCTAGCGGGAGGTCTAAGGGGTTCTTC.

This sequence joins TRBV5-1 and TRBJ2-1; 8 bases align to TRBD1. The germline CDR1 and CDR2 sequences are SGHRS and YFSETQ. The length of the CDR3 is 16 residues. The J segment lost 8 bases and the V segment lost 5 bases, leaving 15 bases of the junction unmatched. The CDR3 reads CASRQPEGGRGHEQFF. CDR3 DNA: TGCGCCAGCAGACAACCCGAGGGAGGCAGGGGGCATGAGCAGTTCTTC.

This clone is a singleton in its sample. The rearrangement joins TRBV5-5 to TRBJ2-3, with 12 bases that match TRBD2. Germline V gene lookup returns CDR1 SGHKS and CDR2 YYEKEE (reference sequence). Unmatched junction bases numbered 2, after V lost 3 bases and J lost 6 bases. This CDR3 has 14 amino acids. CDR3 residues: CASSWTSGKDTQYF. The CDR3 nucleotides are TGTGCCAGCAGCTGGACTAGCGGGAAGGATACGCAGTATTTT.

This sequence joins TRBV29-1 and TRBJ1-1; 8 nucleotides align to TRBD1. Looked up from germline, CDR1 is SQVTM and CDR2 is ANQGSEA. The CDR3 sequence is 14 residues long. Unmatched junction bases numbered 6, after V lost 3 bases and J lost 3 bases. CDR3 in DNA: TGCAGCGTTGATCCTTCGGACAGGGACACTGAAGCTTTCTTT. This translates into CSVDPSDRDTEAFF.

The table lists this clone with a count of one. The genes are TRBV6-1 and TRBJ1-2, with TRBD1 as a possible D gene (5 bases). Germline V gives CDR1 MNHNS, CDR2 SASEGT. The CDR3 spans 15 residues. Between the trimmed V and J ends, which lost 0 bases and 4 bases, there was a span of 12 bases. The CDR3 loop reads CASSEASTGVYGYTF. DNA of the CDR3: TGTGCCAGCAGTGAAGCTTCCACGGGGGTCTATGGCTACACCTTC.

This chain's CDR3 is CASSFGTGRYEQYF. CDR3 in DNA: TGTGCCAGCAGCTTCGGGACAGGCCGCTATGAGCAGTACTTC. This chain links TRBV5-8 with TRBJ2-7, with 8 bases that match TRBD1. Trimming removed 2 bases from V and 7 bases from J; junction bases left unmatched: 8. Per the germline V gene, CDR1 is SGHTS and CDR2 is YDEGEE. The CDR3 length is 14 residues. Looking up the rest from reference TRBV5-8 and TRBJ2-7 gives the full variable domain: EAGVTQSPTHLIKTRGQQATLRCSPISGHTSVYWYQQALGLGLQFLLWYDEGEERNRGNFPPRFSGRQFPNYSSELNVNALELEDSALYLCASSFGTGRYEQYFGPGTRLTVT.

The gene calls are TRBV28 and TRBJ2-2; D is ambiguous. CDR1 MDHEN and CDR2 SYDVKM come from the germline V gene. This CDR3 region has 12 residues. Trimming removed 10 bases at V and 5 bases at J, with 11 bases between. CDR3 sequence reads: CATRIMTGELFF. The CDR3 DNA follows: TGTGCCACGCGAATCATGACCGGGGAGCTGTTTTTT.

This clone was seen a single time. The chain joins TRBV6-4 to TRBJ2-6; TRBD1 matches 11 bases. The CDR3 runs 19 residues. Germline V gives CDR1 MRHNA, CDR2 SNTAGT. Trimming removed 0 bases from V and 0 bases from J; junction bases left unmatched: 4. The CDR3 protein is CASSDSRGTGGSGANVLTF. In nucleotides, the CDR3 is TGTGCCAGCAGTGACTCGAGAGGGACAGGGGGCTCTGGGGCCAACGTCCTGACTTTC.

The chain combines TRBV7-2 with TRBJ2-3; D is ambiguous. CDR1 is SGHTA and CDR2 is FQGNSA in the germline V gene. CDR3 length: 15 residues. Trimming stripped 3 bases from V and 6 bases from J, with 16 bases between. The CDR3 bases are TGTGCCAGCAGCTTTCAAGGTCACGCCGGCGATACGCAGTATTTT. Translated, it gives CASSFQGHAGDTQYF.